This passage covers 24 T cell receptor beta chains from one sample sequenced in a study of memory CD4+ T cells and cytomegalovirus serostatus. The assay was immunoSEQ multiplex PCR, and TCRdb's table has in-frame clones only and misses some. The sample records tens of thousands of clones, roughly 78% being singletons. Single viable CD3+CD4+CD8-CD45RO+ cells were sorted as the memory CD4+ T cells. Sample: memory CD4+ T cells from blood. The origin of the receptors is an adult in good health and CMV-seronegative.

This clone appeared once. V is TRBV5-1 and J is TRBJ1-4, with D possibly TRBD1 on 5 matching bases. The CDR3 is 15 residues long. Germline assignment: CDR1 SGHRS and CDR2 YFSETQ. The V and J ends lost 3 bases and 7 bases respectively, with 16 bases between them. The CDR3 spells CASSSSDGAGEKLFF. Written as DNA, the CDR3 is TGCGCCAGCAGCTCCTCGGACGGGGCGGGTGAAAAACTGTTTTTT.

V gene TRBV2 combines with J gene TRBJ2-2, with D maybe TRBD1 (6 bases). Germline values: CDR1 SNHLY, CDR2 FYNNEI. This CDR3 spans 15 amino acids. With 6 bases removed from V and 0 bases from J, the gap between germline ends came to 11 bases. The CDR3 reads CASSSRQANTGELFF. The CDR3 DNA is TGTGCCAGCAGCTCCAGACAGGCGAACACCGGGGAGCTGTTTTTT.

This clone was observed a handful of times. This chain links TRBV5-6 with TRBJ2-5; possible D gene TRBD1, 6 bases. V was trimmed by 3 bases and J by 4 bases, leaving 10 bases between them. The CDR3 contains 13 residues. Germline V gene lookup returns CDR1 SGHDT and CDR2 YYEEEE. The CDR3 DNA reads TGTGCCAGCAGCTCCAGGGGTACAGAGACCCAGTACTTC. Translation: CASSSRGTETQYF.

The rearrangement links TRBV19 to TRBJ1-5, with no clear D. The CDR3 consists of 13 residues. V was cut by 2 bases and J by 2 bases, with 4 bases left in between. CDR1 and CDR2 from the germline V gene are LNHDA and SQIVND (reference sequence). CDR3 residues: CASSIRGNQPQHF. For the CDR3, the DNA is TGTGCCAGTAGTATACGTGGCAATCAGCCCCAGCATTTT.

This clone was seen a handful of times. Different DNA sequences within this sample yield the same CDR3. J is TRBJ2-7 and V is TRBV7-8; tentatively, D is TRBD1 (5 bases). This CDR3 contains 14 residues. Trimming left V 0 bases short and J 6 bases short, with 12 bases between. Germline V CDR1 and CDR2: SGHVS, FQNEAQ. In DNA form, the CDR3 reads TGTGCCAGCAGCTTAGCGCAATTAAGGGGCGAGCAGTACTTC. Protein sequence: CASSLAQLRGEQYF.

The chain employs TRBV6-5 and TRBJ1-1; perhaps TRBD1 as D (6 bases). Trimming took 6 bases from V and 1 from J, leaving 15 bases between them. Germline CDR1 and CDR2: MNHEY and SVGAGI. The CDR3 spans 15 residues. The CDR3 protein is CASRAGTPWNTEAFF. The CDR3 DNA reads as TGTGCCAGCAGGGCTGGGACACCTTGGAACACTGAAGCTTTCTTT.

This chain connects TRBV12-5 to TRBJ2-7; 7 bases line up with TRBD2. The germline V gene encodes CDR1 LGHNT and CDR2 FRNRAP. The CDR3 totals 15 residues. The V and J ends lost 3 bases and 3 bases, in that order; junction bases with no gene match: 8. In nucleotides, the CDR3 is TGTGCTAGTGGTTTTCGACTAGCCGAACTCTACGAGCAGTACTTC. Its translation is CASGFRLAELYEQYF. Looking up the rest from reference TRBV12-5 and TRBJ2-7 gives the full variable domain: DARVTQTPRHKVTEMGQEVTMRCQPILGHNTVFWYRQTMMQGLELLAYFRNRAPLDDSGMPKDRFSAEMPDATLATLKIQPSEPRDSAVYFCASGFRLAELYEQYFGPGTRLTVT.

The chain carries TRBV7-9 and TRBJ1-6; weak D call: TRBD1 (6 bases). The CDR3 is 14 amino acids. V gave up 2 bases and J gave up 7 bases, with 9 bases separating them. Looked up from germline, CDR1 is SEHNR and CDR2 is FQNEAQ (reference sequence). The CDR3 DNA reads TGTGCCAGCAGCTTACCAGGGGAAAATTCACCCCTCCACTTT. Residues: CASSLPGENSPLHF.

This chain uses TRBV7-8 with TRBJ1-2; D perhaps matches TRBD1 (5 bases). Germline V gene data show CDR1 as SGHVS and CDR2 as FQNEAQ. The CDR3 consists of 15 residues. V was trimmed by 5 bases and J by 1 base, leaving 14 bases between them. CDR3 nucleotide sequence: TGTGCCAGCAGCCAAGGACACCTCGGTAACTATGGCTACACCTTC. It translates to CASSQGHLGNYGYTF.

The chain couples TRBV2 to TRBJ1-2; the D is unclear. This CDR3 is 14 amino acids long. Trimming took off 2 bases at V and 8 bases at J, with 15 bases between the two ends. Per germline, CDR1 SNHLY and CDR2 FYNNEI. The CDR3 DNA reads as TGTGCCAGCAGTGAACAAGACGGAGGAGGAGGCTACACCTTC. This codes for CASSEQDGGGGYTF.

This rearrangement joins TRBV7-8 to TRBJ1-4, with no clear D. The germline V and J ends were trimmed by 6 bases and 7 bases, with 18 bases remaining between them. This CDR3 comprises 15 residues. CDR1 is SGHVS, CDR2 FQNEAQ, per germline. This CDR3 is CASSSGLGEGEKLFF. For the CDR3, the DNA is TGTGCCAGCAGTTCAGGCCTTGGGGAGGGTGAAAAACTGTTTTTT.

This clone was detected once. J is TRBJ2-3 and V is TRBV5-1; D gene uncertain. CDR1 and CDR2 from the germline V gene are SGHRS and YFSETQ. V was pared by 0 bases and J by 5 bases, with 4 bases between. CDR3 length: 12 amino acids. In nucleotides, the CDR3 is TGCGCCAGCAGCTTGGAAGTAGATACGCAGTATTTT. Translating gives CASSLEVDTQYF.

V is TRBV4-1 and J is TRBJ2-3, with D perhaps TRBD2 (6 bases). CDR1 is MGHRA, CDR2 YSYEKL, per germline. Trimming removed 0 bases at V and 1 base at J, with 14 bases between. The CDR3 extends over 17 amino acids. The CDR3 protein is CASSQELTPSGTDTQYF. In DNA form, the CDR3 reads TGCGCCAGCAGCCAAGAGTTAACACCTAGCGGCACAGATACGCAGTATTTT.

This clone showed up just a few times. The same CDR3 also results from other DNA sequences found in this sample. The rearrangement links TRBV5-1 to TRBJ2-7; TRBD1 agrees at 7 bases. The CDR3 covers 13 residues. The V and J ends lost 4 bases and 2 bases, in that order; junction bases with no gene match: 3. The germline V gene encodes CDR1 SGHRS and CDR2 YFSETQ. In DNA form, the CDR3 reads TGCGCCAGCAGCCTGACAGGGCCCTACGAGCAGTACTTC. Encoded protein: CASSLTGPYEQYF. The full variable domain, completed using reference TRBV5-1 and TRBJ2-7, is KAGVTQTPRYLIKTRGQQVTLSCSPISGHRSVSWYQQTPGQGLQFLFEYFSETQRNKGNFPGRFSGRQFSNSRSEMNVSTLELGDSALYLCASSLTGPYEQYFGPGTRLTVT.

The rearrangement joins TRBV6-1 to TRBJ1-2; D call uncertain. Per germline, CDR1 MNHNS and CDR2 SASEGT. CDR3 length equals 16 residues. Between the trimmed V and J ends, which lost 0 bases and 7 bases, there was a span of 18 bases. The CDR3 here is CASSEAGSGRVSGYTF. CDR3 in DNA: TGTGCCAGCAGTGAAGCGGGTTCGGGCCGAGTTTCTGGCTACACCTTC.

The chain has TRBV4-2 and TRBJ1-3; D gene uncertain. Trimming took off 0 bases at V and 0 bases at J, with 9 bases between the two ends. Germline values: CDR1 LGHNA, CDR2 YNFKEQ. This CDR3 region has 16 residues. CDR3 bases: TGTGCCAGCAGCCAAGAATGGACGACCTCTGGAAACACCATATATTTT. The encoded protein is CASSQEWTTSGNTIYF.

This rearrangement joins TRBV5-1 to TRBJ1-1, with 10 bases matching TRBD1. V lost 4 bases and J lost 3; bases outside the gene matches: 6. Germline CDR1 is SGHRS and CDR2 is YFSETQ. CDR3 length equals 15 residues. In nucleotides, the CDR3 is TGCGCCAGCAGCGAAAGGACAGGGGGTGACACTGAAGCTTTCTTT. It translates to CASSERTGGDTEAFF.

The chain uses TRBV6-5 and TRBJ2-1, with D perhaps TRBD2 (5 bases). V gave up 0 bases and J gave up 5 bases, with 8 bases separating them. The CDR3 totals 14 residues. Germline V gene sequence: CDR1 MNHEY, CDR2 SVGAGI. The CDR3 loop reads CASSYSGAHNEQFF. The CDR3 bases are TGTGCCAGCAGTTACTCGGGAGCCCACAATGAGCAGTTCTTC.

The CDR3 is CASSLETPTARGYTF. The CDR3 DNA sequence: TGCGCCAGCAGCTTGGAAACACCAACTGCGCGGGGCTACACCTTC. The chain couples TRBV5-1 to TRBJ1-2; D gene uncertain. Germline V gene data show CDR1 as SGHRS and CDR2 as YFSETQ. This CDR3 spans 15 amino acids. V lost 0 bases to trimming and J lost 8 bases, with 17 bases between them.

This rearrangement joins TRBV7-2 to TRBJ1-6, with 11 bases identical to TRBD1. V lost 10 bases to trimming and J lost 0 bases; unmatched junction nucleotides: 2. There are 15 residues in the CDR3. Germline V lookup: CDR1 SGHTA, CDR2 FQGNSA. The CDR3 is CAIGTGGSYNSPLHF. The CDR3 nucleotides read TGTGCCATCGGGACAGGGGGCTCCTATAATTCACCCCTCCACTTT.

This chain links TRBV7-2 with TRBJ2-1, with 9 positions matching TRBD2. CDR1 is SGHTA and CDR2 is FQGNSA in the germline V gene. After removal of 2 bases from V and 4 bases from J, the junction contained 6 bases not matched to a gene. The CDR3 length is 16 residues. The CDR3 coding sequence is TGTGCCAGCAGCTTATTAGCGGGGGCTCAATACAATGAGCAGTTCTTC. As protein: CASSLLAGAQYNEQFF. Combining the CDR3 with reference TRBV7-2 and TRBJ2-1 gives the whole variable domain GAGVSQSPSNKVTEKGKDVELRCDPISGHTALYWYRQSLGQGLEFLIYFQGNSAPDKSGLPSDRFSAERTGGSVSTLTIQRTQQEDSAVYLCASSLLAGAQYNEQFFGPGTRLTVL.

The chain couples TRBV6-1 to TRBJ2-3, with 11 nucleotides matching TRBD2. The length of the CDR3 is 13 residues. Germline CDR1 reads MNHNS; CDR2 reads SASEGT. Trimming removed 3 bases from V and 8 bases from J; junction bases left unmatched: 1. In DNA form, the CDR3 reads TGTGCCAGCAGTGATGGGACTAGCGGTACGCAGTATTTT. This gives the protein CASSDGTSGTQYF.

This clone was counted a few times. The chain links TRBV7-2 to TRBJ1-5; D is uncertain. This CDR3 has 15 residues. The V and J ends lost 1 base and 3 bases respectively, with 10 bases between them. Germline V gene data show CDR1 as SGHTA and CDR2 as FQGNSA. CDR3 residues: CASSLGAAFNQPQHF. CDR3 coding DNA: TGTGCCAGCAGCTTAGGGGCGGCTTTCAATCAGCCCCAGCATTTT.

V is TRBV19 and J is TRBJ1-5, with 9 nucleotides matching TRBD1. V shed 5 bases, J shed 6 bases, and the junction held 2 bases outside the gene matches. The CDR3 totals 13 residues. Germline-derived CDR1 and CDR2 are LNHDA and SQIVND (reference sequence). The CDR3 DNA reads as TGTGCCAGTAGTGGGACAGGGTCTCAGCCCCAGCATTTT. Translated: CASSGTGSQPQHF.